The rows below give T cell receptor beta chains drawn from one sample of a study of naive and memory T cell subsets. TCRdb reprocessed the UMI-ligation and nested PCR reads via MiXCR and lists one record per CDR3 protein. The sample carries 90,000 to 120,000 distinct CDR3 sequences, around 15% recorded once. The material sequenced was naive CD8+ T cells from blood. The receptors were gathered from a human donor in good health. CDR3s include the opening cysteine and the closing phenylalanine or tryptophan. Each record gives: CDR3 protein, CDR3 DNA, V gene, J gene, clone size, D gene. D genes are given only for firm matches. Rows may omit the clone size; those that give it use once, few, many or a size class.

CSVSGETGELFF	TGCAGCGTCTCAGGGGAAACCGGGGAGCTGTTTTTT	TRBV29-1	TRBJ2-2	many	-
CASSAGTSGATDTQYF	TGTGCCAGCAGCGCTGGGACTAGCGGGGCCACAGATACGCAGTATTTT	TRBV9	TRBJ2-3	-	TRBD2
CASSLVELGYTF	TGTGCCAGCAGCTTAGTGGAACTGGGCTACACCTTC	TRBV11-1	TRBJ1-2	many	-
CASSLVGTDPYNEQFF	TGTGCCAGCAGCTTGGTGGGGACGGATCCCTACAATGAGCAGTTCTTC	TRBV5-8	TRBJ2-1	many	-
CASSQDQREVGPTSGANVLTF	TGCGCCAGCAGCCAAGATCAACGGGAGGTGGGCCCCACCTCTGGGGCCAACGTCCTGACTTTC	TRBV4-3	TRBJ2-6	few	TRBD2
CASGSQGMGLDTQYF	TGTGCCAGCGGATCACAGGGGATGGGCCTGGATACGCAGTATTTT	TRBV6-5	TRBJ2-3	-	TRBD1
CASSLAMSQGMEGYTF	TGTGCCAGCAGCTTAGCGATGTCGCAGGGAATGGAAGGCTACACCTTC	TRBV7-9	TRBJ1-2	few	-
CASSPGVAQPQHF	TGTGCCAGCAGCCCGGGGGTGGCGCAGCCCCAGCATTTT	TRBV7-9	TRBJ1-5	few	-
CATTGVLVGNEQFF	TGTGCCACTACCGGGGTGCTAGTAGGCAATGAGCAGTTCTTC	TRBV10-3	TRBJ2-1	-	-
CASSQELLGGARSYNEQFF	TGTGCCAGCAGCCAAGAATTGTTGGGGGGAGCTCGCTCCTACAATGAGCAGTTCTTC	TRBV3-1	TRBJ2-1	few	-
CASSVPLAGNTGELFF	TGTGCCAGCAGCGTCCCGCTAGCGGGGAACACCGGGGAGCTGTTTTTT	TRBV9	TRBJ2-2	-	TRBD2
CASSLAGRMGTEAFF	TGTGCCAGCAGCTTAGCGGGGCGGATGGGAACTGAAGCTTTCTTT	TRBV7-2	TRBJ1-1	few	-
CAISESTGTADTQYF	TGTGCCATCAGTGAGTCGACAGGGACAGCAGATACGCAGTATTTT	TRBV10-3	TRBJ2-3	many	TRBD1
CASSPPYLKGAFF	TGTGCCAGCAGCCCCCCCTACCTGAAGGGAGCTTTCTTT	TRBV14	TRBJ1-1	-	-
CASSFSAINEQFF	TGTGCCAGCAGTTTCTCCGCCATTAATGAGCAGTTCTTC	TRBV27	TRBJ2-1	few	-
CATSEGGEQYF	TGTGCCACCAGTGAAGGAGGTGAGCAGTACTTC	TRBV24-1	TRBJ2-7	few	-
CASSQGGGLYEQYF	TGCGCCAGCAGCCAAGGAGGGGGGCTCTACGAGCAGTACTTC	TRBV4-1	TRBJ2-7	-	-
CASSQDSEQYF	TGCGCCAGCAGCCAAGATTCCGAGCAGTACTTC	TRBV4-1	TRBJ2-7	-	-
CASSEEHEFSNYGYTF	TGTGCCAGCAGTGAAGAGCACGAATTCTCTAACTATGGCTACACCTTC	TRBV6-1	TRBJ1-2	-	-
CASSMGALYNEQFF	TGTGCCAGTAGTATGGGGGCCCTGTACAATGAGCAGTTCTTC	TRBV19	TRBJ2-1	few	-
CASSWGLANEQFF	TGTGCCAGCAGCTGGGGCCTAGCGAATGAGCAGTTCTTC	TRBV5-4	TRBJ2-1	few	-
CASSLGDVPYEQYF	TGTGCCAGCAGCTTAGGGGATGTCCCCTACGAGCAGTACTTC	TRBV13	TRBJ2-7	-	-
CSAVTGGRGLVSYEQYF	TGCAGTGCCGTCACCGGCGGGAGAGGGTTAGTCTCCTACGAGCAGTACTTC	TRBV20-1	TRBJ2-7	many	TRBD2
CAISEGSESNQPQHF	TGTGCCATCAGTGAAGGTTCCGAAAGCAATCAGCCCCAGCATTTT	TRBV10-3	TRBJ1-5	few	-
CSPLIVARNEQFF	TGCAGTCCTCTTATAGTAGCGCGGAATGAGCAGTTCTTC	TRBV20-1	TRBJ2-1	many	-
CASTPRGSTDTQYF	TGTGCCAGCACCCCGCGGGGAAGCACAGATACGCAGTATTTT	TRBV7-8	TRBJ2-3	many	-
CASSWTGDEQYF	TGTGCCAGCAGCTGGACAGGAGACGAGCAGTACTTC	TRBV7-8	TRBJ2-7	-	TRBD1
CASSESGYNEQFF	TGTGCCAGCAGCGAGAGCGGTTACAATGAGCAGTTCTTC	TRBV5-7	TRBJ2-1	-	-
CASSLGSAGRGEQFF	TGTGCCAGCAGCTTGGGTTCCGCGGGACGGGGTGAGCAGTTCTTC	TRBV7-9	TRBJ2-1	-	-
CASSAPGSPLHF	TGTGCCAGCTCCGCGCCTGGCTCGCCCCTCCACTTT	TRBV18	TRBJ1-6	-	-
CAWSSQSNEQFF	TGTGCCTGGAGTTCCCAGAGCAATGAGCAGTTCTTC	TRBV30	TRBJ2-1	few	-
CASSDLTSAYEQYF	TGTGCCAGCAGCGACCTCACTAGCGCCTACGAGCAGTACTTC	TRBV5-6	TRBJ2-7	many	TRBD2
CSAVGRMGGSYNEQFF	TGCAGCGCAGTGGGTCGGATGGGGGGGAGCTACAATGAGCAGTTCTTC	TRBV29-1	TRBJ2-1	many	TRBD2
CASSQRQGGWSTQYF	TGTGCCAGCAGTCAAAGACAGGGGGGATGGAGTACGCAGTATTTT	TRBV25-1	TRBJ2-3	-	TRBD1
CASSYKGGGNPSGANVLTF	TGTGCCAGCAGTTACAAGGGTGGGGGGAACCCGTCTGGGGCCAACGTCCTGACTTTC	TRBV6-6	TRBJ2-6	-	-
CASSYTIFWERGETQYF	TGTGCCAGCAGTTACACCATTTTTTGGGAAAGGGGGGAGACCCAGTACTTC	TRBV6-2/TRBV6-3	TRBJ2-5	-	-
CSVELDTDTQYF	TGCAGCGTGGAATTGGACACAGATACGCAGTATTTT	TRBV29-1	TRBJ2-3	few	-
CPPGEQYF	TGTCCCCCGGGCGAGCAGTACTTC	TRBV27	TRBJ2-7	many	-
CATSREDTAQEQYF	TGTGCCACCAGCAGAGAGGACACGGCCCAGGAGCAGTACTTC	TRBV15	TRBJ2-7	few	-
CSVGARQGKGLLYNEQFF	TGCAGCGTTGGCGCACGTCAGGGTAAAGGCTTACTCTACAATGAGCAGTTCTTC	TRBV29-1	TRBJ2-1	few	-
CASSFLAGEGGETQYF	TGTGCCAGCAGTTTTCTAGCGGGAGAAGGTGGAGAGACCCAGTACTTC	TRBV12-3/TRBV12-4	TRBJ2-5	-	TRBD2
CASSSDRDRVSHSSYNEQFF	TGTGCCAGCAGCTCCGACCGGGACAGGGTCTCCCATAGCTCCTACAATGAGCAGTTCTTC	TRBV7-9	TRBJ2-1	few	TRBD1
CSARFGRESPYEQYF	TGCAGTGCTAGATTTGGGAGGGAAAGTCCCTACGAGCAGTACTTC	TRBV20-1	TRBJ2-7	few	TRBD2
CASSPHGAKLFF	TGTGCCAGCAGTCCCCACGGGGCAAAACTGTTTTTT	TRBV28	TRBJ1-4	-	-
CASSFSPGAGPYNEQFF	TGTGCCAGCAGCTTCAGTCCAGGAGCGGGACCCTACAATGAGCAGTTCTTC	TRBV7-9	TRBJ2-1	-	TRBD2
CASSPEGANYGYTF	TGTGCCAGCAGCCCCGAGGGGGCCAACTATGGCTACACCTTC	TRBV4-2	TRBJ1-2	-	TRBD1
CASSSTGTRNPTVGTQYF	TGTGCCAGCAGTTCAACCGGGACTCGAAACCCCACGGTGGGTACGCAGTATTTT	TRBV28	TRBJ2-3	-	-
CASSGGLVGVEQYF	TGTGCCAGCAGTGGAGGTTTAGTCGGGGTGGAGCAGTACTTC	TRBV6-1	TRBJ2-7	few	-
CASSFVGGRESTQYF	TGTGCCAGCAGTTTTGTAGGGGGCCGGGAGTCTACGCAGTATTTT	TRBV12-3/TRBV12-4	TRBJ2-3	few	-
CASSLFQGNEQFF	TGTGCCAGTAGTCTCTTCCAGGGGAATGAGCAGTTCTTC	TRBV19	TRBJ2-1	-	-
CASSFSGAPDTQYF	TGTGCCAGCAGCTTCTCTGGCGCCCCGGATACGCAGTATTTT	TRBV13	TRBJ2-3	-	-
CASSLRPNEKLFF	TGTGCCAGCAGCTTAAGACCTAATGAAAAACTGTTTTTT	TRBV7-3	TRBJ1-4	few	-
CATSPEGLAGDSDTQYF	TGTGCCACCAGCCCAGAGGGCCTAGCGGGAGATAGCGATACGCAGTATTTT	TRBV15	TRBJ2-3	-	TRBD2
CASNLMGGAEAFF	TGTGCCAGCAATCTGATGGGGGGGGCAGAAGCTTTCTTT	TRBV6-2/TRBV6-3	TRBJ1-1	-	-
CASSPSWTGVYNEQFF	TGTGCCAGCAGCCCTTCCTGGACAGGGGTATACAATGAGCAGTTCTTC	TRBV6-2/TRBV6-3	TRBJ2-1	few	TRBD1
CASSLVLAGNNEQFF	TGTGCCAGCAGCTTAGTTCTAGCGGGGAACAATGAGCAGTTCTTC	TRBV7-9	TRBJ2-1	few	TRBD2
CASSQGLAANEKLFF	TGCGCCAGCAGCCAAGGCCTGGCAGCTAATGAAAAACTGTTTTTT	TRBV4-3	TRBJ1-4	-	-
CASSLPSGVHNEQFF	TGTGCCAGCAGCTTACCTAGCGGGGTCCACAATGAGCAGTTCTTC	TRBV7-9	TRBJ2-1	few	TRBD2
CASSQASGVVDTQYF	TGCGCCAGCAGCCAAGCCTCAGGGGTAGTCGATACGCAGTATTTT	TRBV4-3	TRBJ2-3	-	-
CASSLSTGNEQYF	TGTGCCAGCTCACTCTCCACAGGGAACGAGCAGTACTTC	TRBV27	TRBJ2-7	few	-